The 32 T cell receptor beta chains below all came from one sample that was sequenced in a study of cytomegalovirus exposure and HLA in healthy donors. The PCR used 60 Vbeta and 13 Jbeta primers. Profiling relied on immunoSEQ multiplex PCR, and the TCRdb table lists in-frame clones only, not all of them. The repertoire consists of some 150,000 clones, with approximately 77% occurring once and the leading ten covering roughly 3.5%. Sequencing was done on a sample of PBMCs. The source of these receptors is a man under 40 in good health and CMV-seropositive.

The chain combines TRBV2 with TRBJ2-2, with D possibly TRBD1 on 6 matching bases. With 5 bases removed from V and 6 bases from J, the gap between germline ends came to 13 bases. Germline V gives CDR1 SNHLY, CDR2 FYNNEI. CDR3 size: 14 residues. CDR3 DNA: TGTGCCAGCAGTCTACAGGGAATTGCCGGGGAGCTGTTTTTT. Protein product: CASSLQGIAGELFF.

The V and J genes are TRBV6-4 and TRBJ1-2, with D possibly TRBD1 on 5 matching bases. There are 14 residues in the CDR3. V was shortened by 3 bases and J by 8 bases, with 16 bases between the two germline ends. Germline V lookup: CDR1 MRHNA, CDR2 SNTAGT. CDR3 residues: CASSDSGGRRGYTF. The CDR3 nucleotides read TGTGCCAGCAGTGATTCGGGGGGAAGGAGAGGCTACACCTTC.

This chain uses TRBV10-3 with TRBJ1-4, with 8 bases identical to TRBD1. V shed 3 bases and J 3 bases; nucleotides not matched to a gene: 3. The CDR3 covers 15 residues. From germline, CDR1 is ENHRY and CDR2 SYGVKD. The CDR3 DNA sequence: TGTGCCATCAGTGATAAGGACAGGGCTAATGAAAAACTGTTTTTT. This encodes CAISDKDRANEKLFF.

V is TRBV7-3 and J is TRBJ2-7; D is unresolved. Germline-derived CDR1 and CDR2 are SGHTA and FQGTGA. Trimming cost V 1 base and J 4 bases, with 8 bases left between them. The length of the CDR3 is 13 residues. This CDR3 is CASSLNSRYEQYF. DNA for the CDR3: TGTGCCAGCAGCTTAAATAGCAGATACGAGCAGTACTTC.

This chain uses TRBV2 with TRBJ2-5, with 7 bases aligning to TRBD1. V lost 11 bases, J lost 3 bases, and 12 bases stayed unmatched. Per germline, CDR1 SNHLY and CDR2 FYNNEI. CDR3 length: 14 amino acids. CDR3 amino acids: CAASVEGAEETQYF. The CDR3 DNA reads TGTGCCGCTAGTGTTGAGGGGGCTGAAGAGACCCAGTACTTC. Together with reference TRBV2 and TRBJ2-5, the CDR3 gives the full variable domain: EPEVTQTPSHQVTQMGQEVILRCVPISNHLYFYWYRQILGQKVEFLVSFYNNEISEKSEIFDDQFSVERPDGSNFTLKIRSTKLEDSAMYFCAASVEGAEETQYFGPGTRLLVL.

The CDR3 loop reads CASSLNNGLYNEQFF. The CDR3 DNA sequence: TGTGCCAGCAGCTTAAATAATGGGCTGTACAATGAGCAGTTCTTC. This chain uses TRBV7-3 with TRBJ2-1; D remains unclear. Germline V gene lookup returns CDR1 SGHTA and CDR2 FQGTGA. Trimming left V 1 base short and J 4 bases short, with 11 bases between. The CDR3 loop spans 15 amino acids.

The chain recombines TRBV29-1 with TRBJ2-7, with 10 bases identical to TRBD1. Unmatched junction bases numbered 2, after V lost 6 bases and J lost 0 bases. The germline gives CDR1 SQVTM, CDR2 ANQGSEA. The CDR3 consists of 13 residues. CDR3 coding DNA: TGCAGCGTAGGGACAGGGGCCTCCTACGAGCAGTACTTC. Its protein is CSVGTGASYEQYF.

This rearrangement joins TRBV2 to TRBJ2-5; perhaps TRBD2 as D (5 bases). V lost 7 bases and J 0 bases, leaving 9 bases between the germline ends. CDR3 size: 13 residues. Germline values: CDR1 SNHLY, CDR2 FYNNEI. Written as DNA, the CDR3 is TGTGCCAGCAATACCGGGGACCAAGAGACCCAGTACTTC. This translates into CASNTGDQETQYF.

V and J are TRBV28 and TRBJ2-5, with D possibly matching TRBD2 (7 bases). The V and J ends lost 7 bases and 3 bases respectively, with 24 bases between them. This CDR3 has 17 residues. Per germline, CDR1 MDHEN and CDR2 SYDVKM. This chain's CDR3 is CASTTPRGGGSKETQYF. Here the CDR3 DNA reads TGTGCCAGCACCACCCCAAGGGGAGGGGGATCCAAAGAGACCCAGTACTTC.

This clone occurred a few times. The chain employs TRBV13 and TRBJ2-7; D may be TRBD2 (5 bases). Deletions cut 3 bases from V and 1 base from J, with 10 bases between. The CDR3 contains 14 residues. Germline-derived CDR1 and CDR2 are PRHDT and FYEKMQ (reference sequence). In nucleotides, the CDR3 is TGTGCCAGCAGCTTTCGGGGTGGGTCCTACGAGCAGTACTTC. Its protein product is CASSFRGGSYEQYF.

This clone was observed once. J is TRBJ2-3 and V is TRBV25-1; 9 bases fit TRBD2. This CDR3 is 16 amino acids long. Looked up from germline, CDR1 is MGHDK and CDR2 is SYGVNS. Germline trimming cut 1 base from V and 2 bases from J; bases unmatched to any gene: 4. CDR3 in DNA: TGTGCCAGCAGTGAATGGTTAGCGGGGGCCACAGATACGCAGTATTTT. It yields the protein CASSEWLAGATDTQYF.

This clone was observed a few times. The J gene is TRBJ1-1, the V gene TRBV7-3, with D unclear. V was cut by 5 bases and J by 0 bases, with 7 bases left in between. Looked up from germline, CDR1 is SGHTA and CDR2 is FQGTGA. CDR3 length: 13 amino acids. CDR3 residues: CASSDYMNTEAFF. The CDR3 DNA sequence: TGTGCCAGCAGCGATTACATGAACACTGAAGCTTTCTTT. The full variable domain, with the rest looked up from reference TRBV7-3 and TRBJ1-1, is GAGVSQTPSNKVTEKGKYVELRCDPISGHTALYWYRQSLGQGPEFLIYFQGTGAADDSGLPNDRFFAVRPEGSVSTLKIQRTERGDSAVYLCASSDYMNTEAFFGQGTRLTVV.

The CDR3 sequence is CAIRDGATANSPLHF. The CDR3 nucleotides read TGTGCCATCAGGGACGGAGCGACAGCAAATTCACCCCTCCACTTT. The chain links TRBV10-3 to TRBJ1-6, with a weak D call TRBD1 (5 bases). Germline CDR1 and CDR2: ENHRY and SYGVKD. The CDR3 is 15 amino acids. Trimming stripped 6 bases from V and 7 bases from J, with 16 bases between.

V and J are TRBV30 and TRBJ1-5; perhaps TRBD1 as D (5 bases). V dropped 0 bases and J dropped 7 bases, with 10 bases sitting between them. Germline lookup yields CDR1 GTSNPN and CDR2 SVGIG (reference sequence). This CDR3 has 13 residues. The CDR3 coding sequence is TGTGCCTGGAGTGTTCACTCAGGGCAGCCCCAGCATTTT. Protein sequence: CAWSVHSGQPQHF. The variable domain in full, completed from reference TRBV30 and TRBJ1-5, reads SQTIHQWPATLVQPVGSPLSLECTVEGTSNPNLYWYRQAAGRGLQLLFYSVGIGQISSEVPQNLSASRPQDRQFILSSKKLLLSDSGFYLCAWSVHSGQPQHFGDGTRLSIL.

The CDR3 reads CASSQVTGVPDLRQQYF. In DNA form, the CDR3 reads TGCGCCAGCAGCCAGGTGACAGGCGTACCAGATCTACGACAGCAGTACTTC. V and J are TRBV4-1 and TRBJ2-7; D perhaps matches TRBD1 (6 bases). The CDR3 length is 17 residues. Trimming removed 3 bases at V and 8 bases at J, with 26 bases between. Germline V gives CDR1 MGHRA, CDR2 YSYEKL.

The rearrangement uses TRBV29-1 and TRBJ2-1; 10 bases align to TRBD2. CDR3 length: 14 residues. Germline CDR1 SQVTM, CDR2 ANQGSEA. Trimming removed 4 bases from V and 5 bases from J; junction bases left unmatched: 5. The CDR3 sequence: CSVALAGANNEQFF. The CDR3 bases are TGCAGCGTTGCCCTAGCGGGGGCGAACAATGAGCAGTTCTTC.

CDR3 in DNA: TGTGCCAGCAGCTGGGACAGGGGTAATTCACCCCTCCACTTT. Translation gives CASSWDRGNSPLHF. The rearrangement joins TRBV5-4 to TRBJ1-6, with TRBD1 identical over 10 bases. Germline V gene data show CDR1 as SGHNT and CDR2 as YYREEE (reference sequence). The CDR3 is 14 amino acids. V gave up 3 bases and J gave up 6 bases; unmatched junction bases: 0.

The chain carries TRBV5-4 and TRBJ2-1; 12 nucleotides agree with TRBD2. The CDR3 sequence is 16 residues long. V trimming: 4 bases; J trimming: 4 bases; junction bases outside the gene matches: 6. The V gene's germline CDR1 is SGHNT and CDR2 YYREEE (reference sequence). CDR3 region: CASSGTGTSGYNEQFF. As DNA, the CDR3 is TGTGCCAGCAGCGGAACCGGGACTAGCGGGTACAATGAGCAGTTCTTC.

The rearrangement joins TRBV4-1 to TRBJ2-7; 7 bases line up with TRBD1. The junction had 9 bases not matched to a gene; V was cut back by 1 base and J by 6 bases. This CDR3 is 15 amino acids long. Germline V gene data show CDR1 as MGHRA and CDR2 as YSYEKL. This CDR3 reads CASSQVGQGEREQYF. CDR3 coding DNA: TGCGCCAGCAGCCAAGTCGGTCAGGGGGAACGCGAGCAGTACTTC.

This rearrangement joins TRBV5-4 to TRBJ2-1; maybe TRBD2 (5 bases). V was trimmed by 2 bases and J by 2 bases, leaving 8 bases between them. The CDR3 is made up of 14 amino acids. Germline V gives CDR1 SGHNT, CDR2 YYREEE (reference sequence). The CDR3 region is CASSFRGAYNEQFF. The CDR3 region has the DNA TGTGCCAGCAGCTTCCGGGGTGCCTACAATGAGCAGTTCTTC.

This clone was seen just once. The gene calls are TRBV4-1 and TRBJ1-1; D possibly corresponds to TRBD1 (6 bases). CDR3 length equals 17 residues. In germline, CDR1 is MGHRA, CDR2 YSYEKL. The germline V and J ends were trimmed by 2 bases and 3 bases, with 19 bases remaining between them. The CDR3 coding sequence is TGCGCCAGCAGCCAAAGGGGGGGAAGCATTCGGGACACTGAAGCTTTCTTT. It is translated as CASSQRGGSIRDTEAFF.

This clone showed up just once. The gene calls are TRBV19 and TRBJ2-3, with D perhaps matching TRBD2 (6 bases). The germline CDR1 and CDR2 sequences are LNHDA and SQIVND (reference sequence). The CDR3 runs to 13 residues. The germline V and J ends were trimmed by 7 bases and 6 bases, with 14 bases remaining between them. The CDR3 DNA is TGTGCCAGTACGCGGGGAAGGGCGGATACGCAGTATTTT. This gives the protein CASTRGRADTQYF.

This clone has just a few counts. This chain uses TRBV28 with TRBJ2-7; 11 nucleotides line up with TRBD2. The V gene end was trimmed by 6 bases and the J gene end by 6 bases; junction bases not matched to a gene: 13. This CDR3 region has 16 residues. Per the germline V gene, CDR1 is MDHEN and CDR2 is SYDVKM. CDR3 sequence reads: CASSDSGGESYGEQYF. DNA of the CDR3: TGTGCCAGCAGCGATAGCGGGGGGGAATCGTACGGCGAGCAGTACTTC.

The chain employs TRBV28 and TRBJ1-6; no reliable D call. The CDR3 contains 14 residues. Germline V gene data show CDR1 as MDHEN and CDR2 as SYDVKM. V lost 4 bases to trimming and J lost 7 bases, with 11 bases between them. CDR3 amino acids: CASSSLRRNSPLHF. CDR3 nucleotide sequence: TGTGCCAGCAGTTCCCTCCGTCGGAATTCACCCCTCCACTTT.

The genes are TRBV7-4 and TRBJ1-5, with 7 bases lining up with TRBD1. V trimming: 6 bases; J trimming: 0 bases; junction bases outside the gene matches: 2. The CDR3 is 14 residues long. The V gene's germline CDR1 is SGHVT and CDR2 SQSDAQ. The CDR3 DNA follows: TGTGCCAGCAGATCAGGGGGTAGCAATCAGCCCCAGCATTTT. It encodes CASRSGGSNQPQHF. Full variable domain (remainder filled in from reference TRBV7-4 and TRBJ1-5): GAGVSQSPRYKVAKRGRDVALRCDSISGHVTLYWYRQTLGQGSEVLTYSQSDAQRDKSGRPSGRFSAERPERSVSTLKIQRTEQGDSAVYLCASRSGGSNQPQHFGDGTRLSIL.

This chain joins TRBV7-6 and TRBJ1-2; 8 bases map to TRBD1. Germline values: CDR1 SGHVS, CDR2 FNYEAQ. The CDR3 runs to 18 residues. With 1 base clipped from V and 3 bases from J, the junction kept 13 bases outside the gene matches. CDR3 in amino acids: CASSLGPYGQGIDYGYTF. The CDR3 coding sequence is TGTGCCAGCAGCTTAGGACCCTACGGACAGGGAATCGACTATGGCTACACCTTC.

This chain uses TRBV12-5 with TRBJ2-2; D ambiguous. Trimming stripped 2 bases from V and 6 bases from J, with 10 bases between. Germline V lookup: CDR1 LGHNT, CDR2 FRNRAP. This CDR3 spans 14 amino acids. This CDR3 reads CASGLMSPPGELFF. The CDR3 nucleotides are TGTGCTAGTGGTTTGATGAGCCCCCCCGGGGAGCTGTTTTTT.

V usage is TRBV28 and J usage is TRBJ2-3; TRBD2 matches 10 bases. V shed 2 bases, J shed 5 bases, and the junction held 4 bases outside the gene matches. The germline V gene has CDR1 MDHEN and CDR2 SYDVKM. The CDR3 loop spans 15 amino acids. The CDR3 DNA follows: TGTGCCAGCAGTTTACCAGCGGGGGGGCAAGATACGCAGTATTTT. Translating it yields CASSLPAGGQDTQYF.

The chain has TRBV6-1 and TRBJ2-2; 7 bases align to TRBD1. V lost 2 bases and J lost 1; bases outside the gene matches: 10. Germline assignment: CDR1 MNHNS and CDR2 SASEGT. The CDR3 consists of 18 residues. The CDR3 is CASSEWRGGHLNTGELFF. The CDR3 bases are TGTGCCAGCAGTGAATGGCGAGGGGGCCATCTGAACACCGGGGAGCTGTTTTTT.

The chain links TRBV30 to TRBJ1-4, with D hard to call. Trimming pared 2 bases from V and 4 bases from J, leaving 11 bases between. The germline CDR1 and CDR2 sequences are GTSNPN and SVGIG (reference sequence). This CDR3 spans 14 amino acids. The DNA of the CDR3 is TGTGCCTGGAGTTATGAGTTGCTTAATGAAAAACTGTTTTTT. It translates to CAWSYELLNEKLFF.

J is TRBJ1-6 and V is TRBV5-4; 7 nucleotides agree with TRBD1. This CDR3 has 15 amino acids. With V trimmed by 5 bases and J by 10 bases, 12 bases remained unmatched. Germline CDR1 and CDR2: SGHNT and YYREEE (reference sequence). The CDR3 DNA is TGTGCCAGCAGTAAGGGACAGACTGGTGGGTCACCCCTCCACTTT. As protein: CASSKGQTGGSPLHF.

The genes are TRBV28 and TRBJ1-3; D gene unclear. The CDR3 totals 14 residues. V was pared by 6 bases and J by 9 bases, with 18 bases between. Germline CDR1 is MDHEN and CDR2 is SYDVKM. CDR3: CASSPDTSLGTIYF. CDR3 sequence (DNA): TGTGCCAGCAGCCCCGACACCTCACTTGGCACCATATATTTT.